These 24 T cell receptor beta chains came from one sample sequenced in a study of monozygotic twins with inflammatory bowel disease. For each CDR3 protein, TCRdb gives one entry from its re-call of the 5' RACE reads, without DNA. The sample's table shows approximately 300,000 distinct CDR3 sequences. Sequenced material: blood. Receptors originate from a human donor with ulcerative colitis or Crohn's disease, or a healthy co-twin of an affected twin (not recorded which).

Here the CDR3 reads CASSPPERPNQPQHF. V usage is TRBV18 and J usage is TRBJ1-5. This CDR3 has 15 amino acids. Germline V gene lookup returns CDR1 KGHSH and CDR2 LQKENI.

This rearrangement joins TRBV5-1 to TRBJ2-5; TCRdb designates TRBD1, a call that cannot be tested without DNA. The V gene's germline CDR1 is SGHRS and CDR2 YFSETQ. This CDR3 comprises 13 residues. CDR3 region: CASTDGARETQYF. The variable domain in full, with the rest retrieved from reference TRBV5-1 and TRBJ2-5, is KAGVTQTPRYLIKTRGQQVTLSCSPISGHRSVSWYQQTPGQGLQFLFEYFSETQRNKGNFPGRFSGRQFSNSRSEMNVSTLELGDSALYLCASTDGARETQYFGPGTRLLVL.

The CDR3 reads CSVAKGGRYEQYF. V and J are TRBV29-1 and TRBJ2-7; TCRdb's D call, TRBD1, is unchecked because there is no DNA. Looked up from germline, CDR1 is SQVTM and CDR2 is ANQGSEA. This CDR3 comprises 13 residues.

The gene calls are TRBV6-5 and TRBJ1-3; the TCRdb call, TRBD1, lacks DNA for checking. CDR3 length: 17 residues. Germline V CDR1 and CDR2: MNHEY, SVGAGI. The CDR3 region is CASSYSPQGRSGNTIYF.

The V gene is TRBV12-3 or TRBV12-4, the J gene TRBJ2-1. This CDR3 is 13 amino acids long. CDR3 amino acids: CASISSTSNEQFF.

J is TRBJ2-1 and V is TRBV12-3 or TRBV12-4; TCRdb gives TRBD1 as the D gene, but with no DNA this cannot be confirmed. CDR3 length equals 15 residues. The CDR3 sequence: CASSFGTGFYNEQFF.

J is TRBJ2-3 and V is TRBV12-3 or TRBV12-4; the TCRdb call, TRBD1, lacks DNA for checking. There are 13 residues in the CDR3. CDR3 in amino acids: CASSFSGQEPQYF.

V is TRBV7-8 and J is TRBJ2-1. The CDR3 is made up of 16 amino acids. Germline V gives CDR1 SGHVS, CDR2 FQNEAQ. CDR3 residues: CASSPDGVISYNEQFF.

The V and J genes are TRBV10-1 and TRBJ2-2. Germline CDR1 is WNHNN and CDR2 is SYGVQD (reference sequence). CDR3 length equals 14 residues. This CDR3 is CASTDRRNTGELFF.

This CDR3 reads CASSSLIWYEQYF. The chain combines TRBV11-2 with TRBJ2-7; TCRdb gives TRBD2 as the D gene, but with no DNA this cannot be confirmed. The CDR3 is 13 residues long. From germline, CDR1 is SGHAT and CDR2 FQNNGV.

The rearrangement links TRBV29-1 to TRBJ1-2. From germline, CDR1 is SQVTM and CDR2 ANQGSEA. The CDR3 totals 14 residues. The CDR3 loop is CSASPGGIDYGYTF.

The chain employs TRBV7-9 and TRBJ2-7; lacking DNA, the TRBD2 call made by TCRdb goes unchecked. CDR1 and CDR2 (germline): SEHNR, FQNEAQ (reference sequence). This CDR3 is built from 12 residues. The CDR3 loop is CASSPPSYEQYF.

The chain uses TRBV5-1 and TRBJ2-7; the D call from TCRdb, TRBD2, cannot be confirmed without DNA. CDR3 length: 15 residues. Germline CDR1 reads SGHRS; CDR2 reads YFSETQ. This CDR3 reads CASALSSGLGYEQYF.

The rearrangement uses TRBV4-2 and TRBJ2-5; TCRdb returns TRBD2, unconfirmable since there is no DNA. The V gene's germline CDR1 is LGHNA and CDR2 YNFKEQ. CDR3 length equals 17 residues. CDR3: CASSQETSGGPQETQYF.

The CDR3: CASSPGSNSPLHF. The J gene is TRBJ1-6, the V gene TRBV7-6; the TCRdb D gene call, TRBD1, has no DNA to confirm it. CDR3 length: 13 residues. Germline V gene sequence: CDR1 SGHVS, CDR2 FNYEAQ.

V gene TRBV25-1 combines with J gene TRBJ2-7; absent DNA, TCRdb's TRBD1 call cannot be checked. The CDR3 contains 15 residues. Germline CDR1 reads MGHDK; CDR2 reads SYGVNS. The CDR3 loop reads CASSEDRVPTYEQYF.

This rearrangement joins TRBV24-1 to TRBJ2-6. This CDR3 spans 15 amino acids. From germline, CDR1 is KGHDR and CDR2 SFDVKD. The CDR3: CATSDPTPGANVLTF.

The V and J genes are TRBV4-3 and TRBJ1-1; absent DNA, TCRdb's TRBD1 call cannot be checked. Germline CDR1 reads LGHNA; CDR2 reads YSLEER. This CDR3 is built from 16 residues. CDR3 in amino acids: CASSHWTGHRGTEAFF.

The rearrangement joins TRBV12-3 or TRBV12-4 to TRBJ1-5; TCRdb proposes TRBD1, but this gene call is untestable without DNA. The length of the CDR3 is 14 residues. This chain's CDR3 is CASSHTGGNQPQHF.

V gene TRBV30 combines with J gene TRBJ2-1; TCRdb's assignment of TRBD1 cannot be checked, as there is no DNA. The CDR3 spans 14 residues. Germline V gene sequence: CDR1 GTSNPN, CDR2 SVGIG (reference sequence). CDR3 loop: CAWKNLVQGNEQFF.

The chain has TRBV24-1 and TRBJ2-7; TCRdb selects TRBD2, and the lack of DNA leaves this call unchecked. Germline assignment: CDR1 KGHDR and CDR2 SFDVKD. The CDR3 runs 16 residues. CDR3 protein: CATSDLDSSGSYEQYF.

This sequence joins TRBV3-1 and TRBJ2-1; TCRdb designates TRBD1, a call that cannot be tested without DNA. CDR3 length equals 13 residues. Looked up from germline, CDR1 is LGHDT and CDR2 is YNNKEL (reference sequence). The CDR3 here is CASTRTGMNEQFF.

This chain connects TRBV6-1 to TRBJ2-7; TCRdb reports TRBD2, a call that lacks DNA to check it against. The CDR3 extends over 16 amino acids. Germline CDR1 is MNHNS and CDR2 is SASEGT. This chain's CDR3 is CASSVLAGGPSDEQYF.

The CDR3 here is CSASFVQGFNQPQHF. The chain joins TRBV20-1 to TRBJ1-5; the D gene TCRdb calls, TRBD1, cannot be checked with no DNA. This CDR3 spans 15 amino acids. In germline, CDR1 is DFQATT, CDR2 SNEGSKA (reference sequence).